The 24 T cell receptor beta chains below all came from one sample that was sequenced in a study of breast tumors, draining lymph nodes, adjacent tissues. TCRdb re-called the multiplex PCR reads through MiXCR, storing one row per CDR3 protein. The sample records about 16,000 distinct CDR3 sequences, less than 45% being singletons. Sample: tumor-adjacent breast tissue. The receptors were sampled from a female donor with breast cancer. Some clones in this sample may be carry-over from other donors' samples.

The CDR3 region is CASSPRTSGGEAGTQYF. The CDR3 region has the DNA TGTGCCAGCAGTCCCCGGACTAGCGGGGGGGAAGCCGGGACCCAGTACTTC. This chain links TRBV27 with TRBJ2-5; 15 bases match TRBD2. CDR1 is MNHEY, CDR2 SMNVEV, per germline (reference sequence). V trimming: 5 bases; J trimming: 7 bases; junction bases outside the gene matches: 11. This CDR3 is 17 amino acids long.

CDR3 nucleotide sequence: TGCAGTGCTCCGTACCATACCCCCACTAATTCACCCCTCCACTTT. As protein: CSAPYHTPTNSPLHF. The chain is built from TRBV20-1 and TRBJ1-6, with D unclear. CDR1 is DFQATT, CDR2 SNEGSKA, per germline (reference sequence). The CDR3 has 15 residues. V was trimmed by 5 bases and J by 6 bases, leaving 17 bases between them.

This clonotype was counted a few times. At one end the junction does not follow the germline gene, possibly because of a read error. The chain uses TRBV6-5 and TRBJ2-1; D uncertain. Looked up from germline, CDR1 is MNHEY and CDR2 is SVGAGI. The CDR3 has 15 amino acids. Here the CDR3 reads CAGSRTGPGENEQFF. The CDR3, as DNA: TGTGCCGGCAGCCGGACCGGACCAGGAGAGAATGAGCAGTTCTTC.

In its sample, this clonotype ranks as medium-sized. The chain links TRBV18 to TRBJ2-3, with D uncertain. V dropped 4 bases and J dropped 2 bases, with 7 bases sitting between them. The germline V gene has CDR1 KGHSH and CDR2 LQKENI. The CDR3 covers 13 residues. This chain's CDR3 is CASSLGSTDTQYF. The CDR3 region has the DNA TGTGCCAGCTCACTAGGCTCCACAGATACGCAGTATTTT.

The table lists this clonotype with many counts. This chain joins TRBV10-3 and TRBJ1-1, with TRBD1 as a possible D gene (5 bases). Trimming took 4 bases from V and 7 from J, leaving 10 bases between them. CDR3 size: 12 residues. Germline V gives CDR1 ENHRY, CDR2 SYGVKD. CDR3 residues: CAISGGGGEAFF. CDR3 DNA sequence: TGTGCCATCAGTGGGGGGGGTGGTGAAGCTTTCTTT.

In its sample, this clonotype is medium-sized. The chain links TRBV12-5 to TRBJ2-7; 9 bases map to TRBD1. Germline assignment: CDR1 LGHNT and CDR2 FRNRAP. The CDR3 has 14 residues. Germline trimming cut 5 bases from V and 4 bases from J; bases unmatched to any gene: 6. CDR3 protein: CASGTGQGPYEQYF. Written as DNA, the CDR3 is TGTGCTAGTGGTACAGGACAGGGGCCTTACGAGCAGTACTTC.

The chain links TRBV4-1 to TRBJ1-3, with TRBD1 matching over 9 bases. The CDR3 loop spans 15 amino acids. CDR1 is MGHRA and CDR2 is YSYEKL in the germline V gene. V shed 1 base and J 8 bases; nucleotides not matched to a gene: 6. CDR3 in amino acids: CASSQGTGEGYTIYF. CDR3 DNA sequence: TGCGCCAGCAGCCAAGGGACAGGGGAAGGATACACCATATATTTT.

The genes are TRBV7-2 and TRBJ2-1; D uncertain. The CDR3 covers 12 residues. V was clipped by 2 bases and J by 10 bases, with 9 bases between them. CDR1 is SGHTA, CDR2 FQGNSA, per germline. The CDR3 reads CASSLSVGEQFF. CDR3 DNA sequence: TGTGCCAGCAGCTTATCGGTAGGGGAGCAGTTCTTC. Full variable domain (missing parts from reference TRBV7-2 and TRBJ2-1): GAGVSQSPSNKVTEKGKDVELRCDPISGHTALYWYRQSLGQGLEFLIYFQGNSAPDKSGLPSDRFSAERTGGSVSTLTIQRTQQEDSAVYLCASSLSVGEQFFGPGTRLTVL.

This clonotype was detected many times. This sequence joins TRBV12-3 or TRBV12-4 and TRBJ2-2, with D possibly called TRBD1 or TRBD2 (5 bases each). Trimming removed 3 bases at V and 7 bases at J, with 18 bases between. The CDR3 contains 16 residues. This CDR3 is CASSFAPGTAVGELFF. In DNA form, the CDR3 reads TGTGCCAGCAGTTTCGCCCCAGGGACCGCCGTCGGGGAGCTGTTTTTT.

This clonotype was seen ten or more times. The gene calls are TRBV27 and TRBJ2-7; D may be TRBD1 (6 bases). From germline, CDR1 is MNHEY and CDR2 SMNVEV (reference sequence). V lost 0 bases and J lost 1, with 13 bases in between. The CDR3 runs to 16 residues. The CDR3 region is CASSLSAGVVSYEQYF. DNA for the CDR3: TGTGCCAGCAGTTTATCGGCAGGGGTTGTTTCCTACGAGCAGTACTTC.

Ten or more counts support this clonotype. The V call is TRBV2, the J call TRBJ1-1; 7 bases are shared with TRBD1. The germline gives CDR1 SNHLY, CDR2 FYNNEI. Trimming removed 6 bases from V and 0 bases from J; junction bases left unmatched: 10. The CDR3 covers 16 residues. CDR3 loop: CASSDDGTDVNTEAFF. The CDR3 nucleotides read TGTGCCAGCAGCGATGACGGGACAGACGTGAACACTGAAGCTTTCTTT.

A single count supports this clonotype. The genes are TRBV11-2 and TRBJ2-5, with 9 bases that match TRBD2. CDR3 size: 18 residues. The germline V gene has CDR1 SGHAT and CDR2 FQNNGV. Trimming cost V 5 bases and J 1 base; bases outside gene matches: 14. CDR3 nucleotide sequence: TGTGCCAGCAGCCCCACGGGACTAGCAGGTACCGGCCAAGAGACCCAGTACTTC. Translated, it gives CASSPTGLAGTGQETQYF.

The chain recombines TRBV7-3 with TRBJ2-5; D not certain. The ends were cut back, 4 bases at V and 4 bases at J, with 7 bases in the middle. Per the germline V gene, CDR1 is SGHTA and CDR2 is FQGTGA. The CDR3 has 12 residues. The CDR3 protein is CASSSDGETQYF. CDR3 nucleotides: TGTGCCAGCAGCTCCGACGGAGAGACCCAGTACTTC.

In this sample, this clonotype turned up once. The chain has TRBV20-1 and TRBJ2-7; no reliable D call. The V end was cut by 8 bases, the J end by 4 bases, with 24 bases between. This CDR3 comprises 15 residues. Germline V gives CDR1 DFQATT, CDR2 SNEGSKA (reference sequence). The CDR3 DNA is TGCAGTCCCCAGGACGGAACAGTGCCTTCGTACGAGCAGTACTTC. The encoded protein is CSPQDGTVPSYEQYF.

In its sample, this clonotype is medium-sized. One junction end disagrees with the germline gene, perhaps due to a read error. CDR3: CASSGDRGVNFGYTF. In DNA form, the CDR3 reads TGTGCCAGTAGTGGGGACAGGGGGGTTAACTTTGGCTACACCTTC. The chain joins TRBV19 to TRBJ1-2, with TRBD1 matching over 11 bases. The CDR3 has 15 residues. The germline V gene encodes CDR1 LNHDA and CDR2 SQIVND (reference sequence).

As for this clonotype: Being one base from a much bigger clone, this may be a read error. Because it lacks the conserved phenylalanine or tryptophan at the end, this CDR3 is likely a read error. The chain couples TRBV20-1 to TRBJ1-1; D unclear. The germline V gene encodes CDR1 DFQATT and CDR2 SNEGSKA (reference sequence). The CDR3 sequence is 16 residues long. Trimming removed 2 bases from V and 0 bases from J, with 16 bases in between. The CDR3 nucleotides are TGCAGTGCTAGACGCCACGGGGTCCGCATGAACACTGAAGCTTTCTTG. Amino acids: CSARRHGVRMNTEAFL.

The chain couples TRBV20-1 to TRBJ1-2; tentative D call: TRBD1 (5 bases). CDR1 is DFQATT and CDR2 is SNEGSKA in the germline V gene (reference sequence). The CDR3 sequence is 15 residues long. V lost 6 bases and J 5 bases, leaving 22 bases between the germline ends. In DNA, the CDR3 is TGCAGTGCGAGTAGGGATCAGGGTGGGGGTTATGGCTACACCTTC. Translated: CSASRDQGGGYGYTF.

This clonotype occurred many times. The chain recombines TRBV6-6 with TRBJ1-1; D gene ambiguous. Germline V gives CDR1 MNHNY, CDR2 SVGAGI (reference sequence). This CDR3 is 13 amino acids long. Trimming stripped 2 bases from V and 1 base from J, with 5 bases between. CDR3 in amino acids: CASSYTANTEAFF. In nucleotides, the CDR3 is TGTGCCAGCAGTTACACGGCGAACACTGAAGCTTTCTTT.

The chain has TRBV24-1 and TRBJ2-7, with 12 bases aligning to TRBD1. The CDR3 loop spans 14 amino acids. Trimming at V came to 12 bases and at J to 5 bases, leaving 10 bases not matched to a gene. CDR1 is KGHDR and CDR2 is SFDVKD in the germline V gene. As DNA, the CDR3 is TGTGCCGCCGTCCGGGGACAGGGGGCGGACGAGCAGTACTTC. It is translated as CAAVRGQGADEQYF.

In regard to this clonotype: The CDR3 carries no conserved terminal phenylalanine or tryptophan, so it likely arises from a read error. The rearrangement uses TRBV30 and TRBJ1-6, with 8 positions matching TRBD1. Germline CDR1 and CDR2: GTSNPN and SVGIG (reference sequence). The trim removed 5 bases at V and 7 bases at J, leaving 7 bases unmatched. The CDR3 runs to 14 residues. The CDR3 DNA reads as TGTGCCTGGGATCCGGGACAGGAAAATTCACCCCTCCACCTT. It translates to CAWDPGQENSPLHL.

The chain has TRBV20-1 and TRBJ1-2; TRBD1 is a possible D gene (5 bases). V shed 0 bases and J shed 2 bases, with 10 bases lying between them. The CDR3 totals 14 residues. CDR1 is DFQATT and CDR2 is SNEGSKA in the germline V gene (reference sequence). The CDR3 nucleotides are TGCAGTGCTAGAGAGGACACCCTCAACTATGGCTACACCTTC. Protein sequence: CSAREDTLNYGYTF.

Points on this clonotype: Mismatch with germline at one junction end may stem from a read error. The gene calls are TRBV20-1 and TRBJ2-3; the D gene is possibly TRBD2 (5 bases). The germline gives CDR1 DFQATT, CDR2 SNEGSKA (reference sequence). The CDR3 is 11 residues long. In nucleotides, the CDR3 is TGCAGTGCTAGGAGGGCAGATACGCAGTCTTTT. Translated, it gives CSARRADTQSF.

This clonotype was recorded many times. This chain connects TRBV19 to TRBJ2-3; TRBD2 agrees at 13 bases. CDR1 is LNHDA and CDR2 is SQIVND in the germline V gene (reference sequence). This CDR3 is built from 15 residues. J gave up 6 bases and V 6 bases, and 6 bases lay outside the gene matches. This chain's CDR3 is CASSGLAGVLDTQYF. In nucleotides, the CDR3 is TGTGCCAGTAGCGGACTAGCGGGAGTCTTGGATACGCAGTATTTT.

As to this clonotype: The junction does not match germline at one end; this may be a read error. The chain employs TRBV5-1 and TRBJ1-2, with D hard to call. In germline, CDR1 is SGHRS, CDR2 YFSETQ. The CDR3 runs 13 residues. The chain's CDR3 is CASAPREDYGYAF. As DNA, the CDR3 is TGTGCCAGCGCCCCACGGGAGGACTATGGCTACGCCTTC.